This TCR beta chain was documented in a study of T cells in women clearing cervical HPV infection. The CDR3 is 12 amino acids. The germline gives CDR1 SGHTA, CDR2 FQGNSA. Study results and caveats: Unknown T-cell numbers per sample may underlie the richness differences.

TCRdb keeps only in-frame clones here, not all; method: immunoSEQ multiplex PCR. Its table lists about 33,000 clones. With respect to this clone: What it recognizes is unknown. The read terminates 3 residues before the CDR3 end, so the remaining end is supplied by the germline J gene.

This chain joins TRBV7-2 and TRBJ1-2; a weak D match, TRBD1 (6 bases). The origin of this receptor is a woman between 18 and 75 years old with a cervical HPV16 infection that either progressed to CIN3+ or cleared (not recorded which). What was sequenced was blood buffy coat. The chain's CDR3 is CASSLRGYGYTF. The CDR3 DNA, read in part, is TGTGCCAGCAGCTTAAGGGGGTACGGC.